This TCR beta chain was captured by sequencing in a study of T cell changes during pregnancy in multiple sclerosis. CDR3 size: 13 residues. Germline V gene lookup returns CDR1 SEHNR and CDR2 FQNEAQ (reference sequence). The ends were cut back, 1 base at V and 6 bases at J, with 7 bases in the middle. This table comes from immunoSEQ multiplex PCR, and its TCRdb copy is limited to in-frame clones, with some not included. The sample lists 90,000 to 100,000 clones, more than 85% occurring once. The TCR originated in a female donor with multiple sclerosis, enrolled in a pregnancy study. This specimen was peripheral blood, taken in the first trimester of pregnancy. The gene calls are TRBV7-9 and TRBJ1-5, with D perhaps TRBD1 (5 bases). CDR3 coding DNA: TGTGCCAGCAGCTTAGAGGGGCTTCAGCCCCAGCATTTT. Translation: CASSLEGLQPQHF. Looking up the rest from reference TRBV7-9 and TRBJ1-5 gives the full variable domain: DTGVSQNPRHKITKRGQNVTFRCDPISEHNRLYWYRQTLGQGPEFLTYFQNEAQLEKSRLLSDRFSAERPKGSFSTLEIQRTEQGDSAMYLCASSLEGLQPQHFGDGTRLSIL.